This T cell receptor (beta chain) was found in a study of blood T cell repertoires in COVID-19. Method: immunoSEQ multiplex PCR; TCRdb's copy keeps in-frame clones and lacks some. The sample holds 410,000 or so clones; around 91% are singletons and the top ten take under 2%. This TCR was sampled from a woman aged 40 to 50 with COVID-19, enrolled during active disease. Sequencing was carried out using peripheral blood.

CDR3 sequence (DNA): TGTGCCAGCAGGCCGCCTCGGAGTAGCGATGAGCAGTTCTTC. It translates to CASRPPRSSDEQFF. This rearrangement joins TRBV7-3 to TRBJ2-1, with D possibly TRBD2 on 5 matching bases. Trimming stripped 6 bases from V and 8 bases from J, with 17 bases between. Germline-derived CDR1 and CDR2 are SGHTA and FQGTGA. The CDR3 is 14 residues long.